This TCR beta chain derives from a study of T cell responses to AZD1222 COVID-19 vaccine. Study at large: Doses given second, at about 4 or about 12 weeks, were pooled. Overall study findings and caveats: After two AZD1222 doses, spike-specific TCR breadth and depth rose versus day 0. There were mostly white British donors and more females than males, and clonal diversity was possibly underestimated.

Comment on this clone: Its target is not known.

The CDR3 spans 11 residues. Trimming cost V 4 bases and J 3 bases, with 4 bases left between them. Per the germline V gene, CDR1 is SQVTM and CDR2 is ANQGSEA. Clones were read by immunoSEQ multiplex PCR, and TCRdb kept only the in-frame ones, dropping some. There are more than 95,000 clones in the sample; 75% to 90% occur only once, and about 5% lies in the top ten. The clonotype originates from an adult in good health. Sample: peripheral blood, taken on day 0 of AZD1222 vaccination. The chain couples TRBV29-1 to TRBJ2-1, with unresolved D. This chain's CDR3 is CSVAVYNEQFF. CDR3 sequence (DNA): TGCAGCGTTGCGGTCTACAATGAGCAGTTCTTC.